A few counts support the clone carrying this TCR beta chain. The ends were cut back, 6 bases at V and 3 bases at J, with 17 bases in the middle. The CDR3 contains 15 residues. Germline values: CDR1 MNHEY, CDR2 SMNVEV (reference sequence). The data were obtained in a study of T-cell reconstitution after alpha-beta-depleted transplantation in children. Molecular barcoding with unique molecular identifiers was used for the TCRbeta library. TCRdb re-called the PCR reads through MiXCR, storing one row per CDR3 protein. The table records hundreds of thousands of distinct CDR3 sequences, 15% to 20% of them present only once.

Sequencing was performed on PBMCs, mostly from graft donor cells, taken 360 days after TCRalphabeta/CD19-depleted stem cell transplant. The sequence was collected from a male patient younger than 18 who had a stem cell transplant for acute lymphoblastic leukemia, so the T cells may come from the graft donor. The chain has TRBV27 and TRBJ1-2; tentatively, D is TRBD1 (5 bases). The CDR3 reads CASRLAWGSYYGYTF. CDR3 bases: TGTGCCAGCAGACTCGCGTGGGGCAGCTACTATGGCTACACCTTC.